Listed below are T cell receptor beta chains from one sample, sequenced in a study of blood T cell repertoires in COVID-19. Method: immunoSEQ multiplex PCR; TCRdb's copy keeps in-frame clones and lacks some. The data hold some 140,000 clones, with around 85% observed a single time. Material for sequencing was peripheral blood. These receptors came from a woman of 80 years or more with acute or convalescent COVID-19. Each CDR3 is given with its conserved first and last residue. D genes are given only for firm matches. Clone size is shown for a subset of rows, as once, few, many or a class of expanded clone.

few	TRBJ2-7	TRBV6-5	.	TGTGCCAGCAGTTACACCCGGGCAGGGGGGTACGAGCAGTACTTC	CASSYTRAGGYEQYF
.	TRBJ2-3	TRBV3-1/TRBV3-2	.	TGTGCCAGCAGCCAAGAACGCTTGATGAGAGGCACAGATACGCAGTATTTT	CASSQERLMRGTDTQYF
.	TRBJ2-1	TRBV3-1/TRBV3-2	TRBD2	TGTGCCAGCAGCCAAAACCCCCCGGGGCTAGCGGGCCTTTACAATGAGCAGTTCTTC	CASSQNPPGLAGLYNEQFF
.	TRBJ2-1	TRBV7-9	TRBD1	TGTGCCAGCAGCTCGACAGGGGGCCCCTACAATGAGCAGTTCTTC	CASSSTGGPYNEQFF
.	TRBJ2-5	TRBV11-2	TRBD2	TGTGCCAGCAGCGGACCTAGCGGGAGCCTGGGTGAGACCCAGTACTTC	CASSGPSGSLGETQYF
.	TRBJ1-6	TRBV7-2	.	TGTGCCAGCAACGATGCAGGGCAGGGGTATTCACCCCTCCACTTT	CASNDAGQGYSPLHF
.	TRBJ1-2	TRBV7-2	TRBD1	TGTGCCAGCAGCTTAGGACAGGGTCTCGGAAACTATGGCTACACCTTC	CASSLGQGLGNYGYTF
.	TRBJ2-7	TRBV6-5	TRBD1	TGTGCCAGCAGTTACTCTTGGACAGGGGACCCCTACGAGCAGTACTTC	CASSYSWTGDPYEQYF
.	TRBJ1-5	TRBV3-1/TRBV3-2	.	TGTGCCAGCAGCCCCCTTACAGGGAGTAAGGGTCAGCCCCAGCATTTT	CASSPLTGSKGQPQHF
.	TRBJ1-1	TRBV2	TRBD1	TGTGCCAGCAGTTGGACAGGGATTGAAGCTTTCTTT	CASSWTGIEAFF
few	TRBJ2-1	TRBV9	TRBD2	TGTGCCAGCAGCGGAGCGGGGGGATCCTACAATGAGCAGTTCTTC	CASSGAGGSYNEQFF